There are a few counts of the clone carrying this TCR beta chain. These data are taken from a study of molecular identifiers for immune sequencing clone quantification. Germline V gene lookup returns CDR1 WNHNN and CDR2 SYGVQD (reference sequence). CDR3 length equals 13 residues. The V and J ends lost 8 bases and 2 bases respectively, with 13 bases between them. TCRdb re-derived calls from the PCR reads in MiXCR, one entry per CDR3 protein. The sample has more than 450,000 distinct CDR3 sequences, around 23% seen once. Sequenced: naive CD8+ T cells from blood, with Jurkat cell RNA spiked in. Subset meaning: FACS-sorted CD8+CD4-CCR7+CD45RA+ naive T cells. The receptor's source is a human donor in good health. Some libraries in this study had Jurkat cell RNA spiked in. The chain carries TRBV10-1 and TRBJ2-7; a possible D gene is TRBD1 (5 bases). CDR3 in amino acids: CASLTEPPYEQYF. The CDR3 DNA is TGCGCCAGCCTGACAGAGCCCCCCTACGAGCAGTACTTC.